This is a list of T cell receptor beta chains from one sample in a study of cytomegalovirus exposure and HLA in healthy donors. Clones were sequenced by immunoSEQ multiplex PCR, and TCRdb holds only the in-frame ones, with some missing. The top ten clones hold about 7.7% of a sample with more than 150,000 clones, roughly 77% of them seen once. Sequenced sample: PBMCs. The receptors come from a woman aged 40-49 years in good health and CMV-seropositive. CDR3s include the opening cysteine and the closing phenylalanine or tryptophan. A D gene is named only where the DNA matches it firmly. Clone size, where shown, is once, few, many, or a class for clones that have expanded.

.	.	TRBV7-3	TRBJ2-6	TGTGCCAGCAGCCAAATACAGGGCTCTGGGGCCAACGTCCTGACTTTC	CASSQIQGSGANVLTF
.	TRBD1	TRBV28	TRBJ1-5	TGTGCCAGCAGGGCGACAGGGGATCAGCCCCAGCATTTT	CASRATGDQPQHF
.	TRBD2	TRBV7-6	TRBJ2-5	TGTGCCAGCAGCTTAACTAGCGGCCAAGAGACCCAGTACTTC	CASSLTSGQETQYF
.	.	TRBV20-1	TRBJ2-7	TGCAGTGCTAGATGGGAGGAGCAGTACTTC	CSARWEEQYF
once	TRBD2	TRBV7-9	TRBJ2-7	TGTGCCAGCAGCCTGACTAGCGGGAGGGATTACGAGCAGTACTTC	CASSLTSGRDYEQYF
.	TRBD1	TRBV18	TRBJ1-1	TGTGCCAGCTCATCGAGCACAGGGGAGACTGAAGCTTTCTTT	CASSSSTGETEAFF
large	.	TRBV28	TRBJ1-5	TGTGCCAGCAGCCCTGAGGTGTTCCATCAGCCCCAGCATTTT	CASSPEVFHQPQHF
.	TRBD2	TRBV9	TRBJ2-2	TGTGCCAGCAGCGGCTGGGTTAGCGGGAGGGCCGGGGAGCTGTTTTTT	CASSGWVSGRAGELFF
.	TRBD1	TRBV7-8	TRBJ1-2	TGTGCCAGCAGCTCGGACAGGGCGCATGGCTACACCTTC	CASSSDRAHGYTF
.	TRBD2	TRBV28	TRBJ2-1	TGTGCCAGCAGTTCCTCTAGCGGGAGGGCCCTCTTTTTGGATGAGCAGTTCTTC	CASSSSSGRALFLDEQFF
.	.	TRBV11-2	TRBJ1-1	TGTGCCAGCAGCTTAGTCCTAATAGGGGTTAAGACTGAAGCTTTCTTT	CASSLVLIGVKTEAFF
.	.	TRBV18	TRBJ2-7	TGTGCCAGCTCCCCCGACAGAAGCAGCTCCTACGAGCAGTACTTC	CASSPDRSSSYEQYF
.	TRBD2	TRBV11-2	TRBJ2-3	TGTGCCAGCACCCTCTTTCGCGGGAGCTCTAGCACAGATACGCAGTATTTT	CASTLFRGSSSTDTQYF
.	TRBD1	TRBV29-1	TRBJ1-2	TGCAGCGTCCCGTTACAGGGGGCCGTTAACTATGGCTACACCTTC	CSVPLQGAVNYGYTF
.	.	TRBV19	TRBJ2-1	TGTGCCAGTAGCGCCGGTTTCAATGAGCAGTTCTTC	CASSAGFNEQFF
.	.	TRBV15	TRBJ1-3	TGTGCCACCAGCAGAGATCCAGGCTCTGGAAACACCATATATTTT	CATSRDPGSGNTIYF
.	.	TRBV6-1	TRBJ2-3	TGTGCCAGCAGTTGGGCTGGAACAGATACGCAGTATTTT	CASSWAGTDTQYF
.	.	TRBV28	TRBJ1-1	TGTGCCATACGGCGACACCTAAACACTGAAGCTTTCTTT	CAIRRHLNTEAFF
.	.	TRBV7-3	TRBJ1-1	TGTGCCAGCAGCTTAGCGGGGGGGAACACTGAAGCTTTCTTT	CASSLAGGNTEAFF
.	TRBD1	TRBV9	TRBJ1-1	TGTGCCAGCAGCGTAGGAGGTCAGGGACAGGGGGGCACTGAAGCTTTCTTT	CASSVGGQGQGGTEAFF
few	.	TRBV29-1	TRBJ2-1	TGCAGCGTTGAAGTAATATACAATGAGCAGTTCTTC	CSVEVIYNEQFF
.	.	TRBV6-6	TRBJ2-1	TGTGCCAGCAAACTGATGTGGTATGAGCAGTTCTTC	CASKLMWYEQFF
.	TRBD2	TRBV7-8	TRBJ2-7	TGTGCCAGCAGCCAACGTAGCGGGAGTGGTAGGAACTACGAGCAGTACTTC	CASSQRSGSGRNYEQYF
.	TRBD1	TRBV7-7	TRBJ1-4	TGTGCTAGCAGCCTCGGACAGGGCTCTGCGCAACTGTTTTTT	CASSLGQGSAQLFF
few	.	TRBV28	TRBJ2-7	TGTGCCAGCAGGCTAGACGAGCTTTTCGAGCAGTACTTC	CASRLDELFEQYF
.	TRBD1	TRBV5-4	TRBJ2-2	TGTGCCAGCAGCTTACAGGGGGCGAACACCGGGGAGCTGTTTTTT	CASSLQGANTGELFF
.	TRBD1	TRBV5-1	TRBJ2-1	TGCGCCAGCAGCTTTGGACAGGGGGCGTATACCCACAATGAGCAGTTCTTC	CASSFGQGAYTHNEQFF
.	TRBD1	TRBV27	TRBJ2-4	TGTGCCAGCAGTTTAGGCCACAGGGGCAACATTCAGTACTTC	CASSLGHRGNIQYF
.	.	TRBV13	TRBJ2-7	TGTGCCAGCAGCTTACGAGGTCTGGGTCGGAATATCTACGAGCAGTACTTC	CASSLRGLGRNIYEQYF
.	.	TRBV7-9	TRBJ1-2	TGTGCCAGCAGCTTAGCTGGCAGGGTGGAATATGGCTACACCTTC	CASSLAGRVEYGYTF
.	.	TRBV28	TRBJ1-1	TGTGCCAGCAGTTTAGTTGGCGGGTACCCTGAAGCTTTCTTT	CASSLVGGYPEAFF
.	TRBD2	TRBV27	TRBJ2-3	TGTGCCAGCAGTTTCTCGGGGAGGACTAGCGGGAGCACAGATACGCAGTATTTT	CASSFSGRTSGSTDTQYF
.	TRBD1	TRBV30	TRBJ1-5	TGTGCCTGGAGTAAAGGGACAGATAGCAATCAGCCCCAGCATTTT	CAWSKGTDSNQPQHF
.	.	TRBV9	TRBJ1-1	TGTGCCAGCAGCGTAGGAGTAGTGCCTGCCACTGAAGCTTTCTTT	CASSVGVVPATEAFF